A few counts support the clone carrying this T cell receptor beta chain. The length of the CDR3 is 15 residues. V shed 3 bases, J shed 1 base, and the junction held 6 bases outside the gene matches. Germline V gene lookup returns CDR1 SNHLY and CDR2 FYNNEI. How the authors handled the data: Cell counts per sample came from amplifying reference gene primers. Method: immunoSEQ multiplex PCR; TCRdb's copy keeps in-frame clones and lacks some. That table furnishes V, J and clone size, whereas the DNA furnished D and trimming. Among about 400,000 clones listed, over 75% were seen once. The data originate from a study of blood T cell repertoires in COVID-19. Study-wide background: The study drew acute and convalescent COVID-19 samples from the United States, Italy and Spain.

Sample: PBMCs or T cells enriched from blood (not recorded which). J is TRBJ2-7 and V is TRBV2, with 7 positions matching TRBD1. The clonotype comes from a woman aged 30 to 39 who had recovered from COVID-19. This CDR3 is CASSEVGGASYEQYF. Written as DNA, the CDR3 is TGTGCCAGCAGTGAGGTAGGGGGCGCTTCCTACGAGCAGTACTTC. Full variable domain (rest looked up from reference TRBV2 and TRBJ2-7): EPEVTQTPSHQVTQMGQEVILRCVPISNHLYFYWYRQILGQKVEFLVSFYNNEISEKSEIFDDQFSVERPDGSNFTLKIRSTKLEDSAMYFCASSEVGGASYEQYFGPGTRLTVT.